The 8 T cell receptor beta chains in this list originate from one sample, sequenced in a study of T-cell reconstitution after alpha-beta-depleted transplantation in children. The TCRbeta library was prepared with unique molecular identifiers. In TCRdb, the PCR reads were re-called with MiXCR into one record per CDR3 protein. The sample carries 700,000 to 950,000 distinct CDR3 sequences, under 20% recorded once. Sequencing was performed on PBMCs, mostly from graft donor cells, taken 360 days after TCRalphabeta/CD19-depleted stem cell transplant. The source of these receptors is a male patient younger than 18 who had a stem cell transplant for acute lymphoblastic leukemia, so the T cells may come from the graft donor.

The V gene is TRBV20-1, the J gene TRBJ2-7, with 11 bases that match TRBD2. The CDR3 runs 14 residues. The V gene end was trimmed by 5 bases and the J gene end by 4 bases; junction bases not matched to a gene: 7. Germline CDR1 DFQATT, CDR2 SNEGSKA (reference sequence). For the CDR3, the DNA is TGCAGTGCTGGTCATAGCGGGAGGGGATACGAGCAGTACTTC. Translated, it gives CSAGHSGRGYEQYF.

The chain couples TRBV25-1 to TRBJ2-5; tentatively, D is TRBD1 (5 bases). The CDR3 loop spans 14 amino acids. Germline V CDR1 and CDR2: MGHDK, SYGVNS. V dropped 5 bases and J dropped 5 bases, with 15 bases sitting between them. The CDR3, as DNA: TGTGCCAGCAGTCGTGGAAGCAGGGATGAGACCCAGTACTTC. It is translated as CASSRGSRDETQYF.

This clonotype was observed a handful of times. The chain couples TRBV4-1 to TRBJ2-7, with 8 bases matching TRBD1. The CDR3 spans 14 residues. Germline loops: CDR1 MGHRA, CDR2 YSYEKL. The junction had 10 bases not matched to a gene; V was cut back by 2 bases and J by 10 bases. The CDR3 DNA is TGCGCCAGCAGCCAACGCCTCCCAGGGGGCCGCCAGTACTTC. As protein: CASSQRLPGGRQYF.

This clonotype was found a few times. This rearrangement joins TRBV5-1 to TRBJ2-1; TRBD1 agrees at 10 bases. Germline V CDR1 and CDR2: SGHRS, YFSETQ. V lost 5 bases to trimming and J lost 15 bases; unmatched junction nucleotides: 20. The CDR3 sequence is 16 residues long. The CDR3 coding sequence is TGCGCCAGCAGTGGCTCCGGGACAGGGGCCTTGGGGGTCCCGTTCTTC. Its translation is CASSGSGTGALGVPFF.

This chain connects TRBV6-2 or TRBV6-3 to TRBJ1-1, with 10 positions matching TRBD1. There are 16 residues in the CDR3. Losses at the gene ends were 7 bases for V and 3 bases for J; bases not matched to a gene: 11. The V gene's germline CDR1 is MNHEY and CDR2 SVGEGT. CDR3 DNA sequence: TGTGCCAGCACCTACATGACAGGGGGCGCGGACACTGAAGCTTTCTTT. This encodes CASTYMTGGADTEAFF.

The chain links TRBV3-1 to TRBJ2-2, with unresolved D. The V end lost 0 bases, the J end lost 4 bases, and 12 bases lay between the germline ends. Germline CDR1 and CDR2: LGHDT and YNNKEL (reference sequence). This CDR3 region has 16 residues. In nucleotides, the CDR3 is TGTGCCAGCAGCCAAGAGTTCTTACGACCCACCGGGGAGCTGTTTTTT. Its translation is CASSQEFLRPTGELFF.

This clonotype was picked up many times. This rearrangement joins TRBV7-2 to TRBJ2-1; tentatively, D is TRBD1 or TRBD2 (6 bases each). Trimming took off 4 bases at V and 0 bases at J, with 19 bases between the two ends. CDR1 and CDR2 (germline): SGHTA, FQGNSA. The CDR3 is 18 amino acids. CDR3 in amino acids: CASSSYVGAGSSYNEQFF. The CDR3 nucleotides are TGTGCCAGCAGCTCTTATGTGGGGGCGGGAAGCTCCTACAATGAGCAGTTCTTC.

The gene calls are TRBV4-1 and TRBJ2-5; D not certain. V lost 4 bases and J 5 bases, leaving 11 bases between the germline ends. Germline assignment: CDR1 MGHRA and CDR2 YSYEKL. CDR3 length: 13 residues. CDR3 protein: CASSLNVEETQYF. The CDR3 DNA reads as TGCGCCAGCAGCCTCAACGTTGAGGAGACCCAGTACTTC.